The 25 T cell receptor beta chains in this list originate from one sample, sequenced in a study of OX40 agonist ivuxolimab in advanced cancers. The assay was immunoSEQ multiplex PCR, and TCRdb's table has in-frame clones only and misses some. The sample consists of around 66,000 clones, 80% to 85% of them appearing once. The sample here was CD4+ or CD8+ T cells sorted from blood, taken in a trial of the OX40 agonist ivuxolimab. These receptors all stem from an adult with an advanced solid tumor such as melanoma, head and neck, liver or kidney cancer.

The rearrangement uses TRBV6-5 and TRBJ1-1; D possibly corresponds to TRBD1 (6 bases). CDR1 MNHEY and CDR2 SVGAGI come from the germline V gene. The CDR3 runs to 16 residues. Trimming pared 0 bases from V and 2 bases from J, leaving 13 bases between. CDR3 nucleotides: TGTGCCAGCAGTTACTCGGGGGCAGGGACTAACACTGAAGCTTTCTTT. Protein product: CASSYSGAGTNTEAFF.

The CDR3 spells CASSVGLLGGGYTF. The CDR3, as DNA: TGTGCCAGCAGCGTAGGCTTGTTGGGGGGTGGCTACACCTTC. This chain connects TRBV9 to TRBJ1-2, with D tentatively TRBD1 (5 bases). From germline, CDR1 is SGDLS and CDR2 YYNGEE. The ends were cut back, 0 bases at V and 7 bases at J, with 13 bases in the middle. This CDR3 contains 14 residues.

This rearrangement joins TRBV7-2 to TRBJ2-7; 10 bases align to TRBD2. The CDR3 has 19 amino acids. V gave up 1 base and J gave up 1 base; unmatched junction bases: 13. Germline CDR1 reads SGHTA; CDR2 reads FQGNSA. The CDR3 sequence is CASSLGYRTSGLPSYEQYF. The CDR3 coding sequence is TGTGCCAGCAGCTTAGGGTACAGGACTAGCGGTCTTCCATCCTACGAGCAGTACTTC.

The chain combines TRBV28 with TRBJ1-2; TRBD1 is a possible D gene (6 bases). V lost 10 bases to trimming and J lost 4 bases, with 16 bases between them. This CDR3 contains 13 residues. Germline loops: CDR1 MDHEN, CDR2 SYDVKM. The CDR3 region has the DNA TGTGCCACAACACAGGGCTTGCTCTATGGCTACACCTTC. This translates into CATTQGLLYGYTF.

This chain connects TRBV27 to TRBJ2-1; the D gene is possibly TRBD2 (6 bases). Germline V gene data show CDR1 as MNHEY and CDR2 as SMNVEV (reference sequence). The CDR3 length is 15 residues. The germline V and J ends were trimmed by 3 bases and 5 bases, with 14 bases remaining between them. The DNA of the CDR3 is TGTGCCAGCAGTTTCTCTACGGGGGTGAACAATGAGCAGTTCTTC. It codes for CASSFSTGVNNEQFF.

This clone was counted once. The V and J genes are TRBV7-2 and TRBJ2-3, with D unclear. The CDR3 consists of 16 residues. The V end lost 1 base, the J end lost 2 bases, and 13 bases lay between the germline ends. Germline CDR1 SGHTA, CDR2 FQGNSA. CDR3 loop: CASSLDLGGFTDTQYF. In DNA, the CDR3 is TGTGCCAGCAGCTTAGATCTCGGCGGATTCACAGATACGCAGTATTTT.

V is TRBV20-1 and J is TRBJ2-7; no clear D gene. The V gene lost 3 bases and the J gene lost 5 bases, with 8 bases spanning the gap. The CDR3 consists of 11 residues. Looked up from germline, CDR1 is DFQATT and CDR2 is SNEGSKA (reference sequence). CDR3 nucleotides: TGCAGTGCTAGCCGTGGAGACGAGCAGTACTTC. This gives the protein CSASRGDEQYF.

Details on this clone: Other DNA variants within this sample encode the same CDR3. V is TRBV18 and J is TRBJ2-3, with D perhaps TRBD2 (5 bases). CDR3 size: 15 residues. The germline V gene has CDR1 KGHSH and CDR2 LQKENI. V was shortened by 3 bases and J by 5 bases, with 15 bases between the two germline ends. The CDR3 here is CASSPPGGVEDTQYF. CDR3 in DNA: TGTGCCAGCTCACCGCCTGGAGGTGTCGAAGATACGCAGTATTTT.

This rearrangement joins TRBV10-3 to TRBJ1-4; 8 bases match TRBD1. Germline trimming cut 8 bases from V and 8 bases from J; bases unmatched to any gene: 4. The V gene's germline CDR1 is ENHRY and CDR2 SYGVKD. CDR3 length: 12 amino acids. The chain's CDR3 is CAIGQGKEKLFF. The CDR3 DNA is TGTGCCATCGGACAGGGTAAAGAAAAACTGTTTTTT.

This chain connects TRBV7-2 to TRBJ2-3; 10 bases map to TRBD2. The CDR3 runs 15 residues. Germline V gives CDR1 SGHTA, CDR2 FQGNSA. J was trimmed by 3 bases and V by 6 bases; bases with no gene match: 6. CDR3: CASRRTSGATDTQYF. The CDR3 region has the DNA TGTGCCAGCAGGCGAACTAGCGGGGCTACAGATACGCAGTATTTT. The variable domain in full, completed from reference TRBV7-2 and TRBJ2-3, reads GAGVSQSPSNKVTEKGKDVELRCDPISGHTALYWYRQSLGQGLEFLIYFQGNSAPDKSGLPSDRFSAERTGGSVSTLTIQRTQQEDSAVYLCASRRTSGATDTQYFGPGTRLTVL.

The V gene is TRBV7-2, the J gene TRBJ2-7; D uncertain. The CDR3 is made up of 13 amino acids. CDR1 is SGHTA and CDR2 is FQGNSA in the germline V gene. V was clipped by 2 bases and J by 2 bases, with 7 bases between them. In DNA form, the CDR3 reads TGTGCCAGCAGCTTATTCGGACCCTACGAGCAGTACTTC. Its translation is CASSLFGPYEQYF.

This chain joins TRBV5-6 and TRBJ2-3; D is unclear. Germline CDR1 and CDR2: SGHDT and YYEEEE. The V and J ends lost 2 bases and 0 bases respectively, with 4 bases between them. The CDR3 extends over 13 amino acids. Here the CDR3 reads CASSFSSTDTQYF. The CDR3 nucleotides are TGTGCCAGCAGCTTTTCTAGCACAGATACGCAGTATTTT. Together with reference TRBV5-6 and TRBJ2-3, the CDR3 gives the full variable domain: DAGVTQSPTHLIKTRGQQVTLRCSPKSGHDTVSWYQQALGQGPQFIFQYYEEEERQRGNFPDRFSGHQFPNYSSELNVNALLLGDSALYLCASSFSSTDTQYFGPGTRLTVL.

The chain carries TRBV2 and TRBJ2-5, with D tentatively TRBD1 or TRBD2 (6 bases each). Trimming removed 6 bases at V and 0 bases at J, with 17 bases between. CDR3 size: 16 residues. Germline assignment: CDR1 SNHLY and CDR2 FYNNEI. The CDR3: CASSQGGGSHQETQYF. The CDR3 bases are TGTGCCAGCAGCCAAGGAGGGGGGTCCCACCAAGAGACCCAGTACTTC. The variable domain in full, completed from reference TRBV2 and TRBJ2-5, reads EPEVTQTPSHQVTQMGQEVILRCVPISNHLYFYWYRQILGQKVEFLVSFYNNEISEKSEIFDDQFSVERPDGSNFTLKIRSTKLEDSAMYFCASSQGGGSHQETQYFGPGTRLLVL.

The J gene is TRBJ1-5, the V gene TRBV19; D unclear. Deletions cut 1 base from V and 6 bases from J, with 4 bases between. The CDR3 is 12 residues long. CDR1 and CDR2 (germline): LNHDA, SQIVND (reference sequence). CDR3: CASSIGGQPQHF. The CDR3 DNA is TGTGCCAGTAGTATAGGGGGTCAGCCCCAGCATTTT.

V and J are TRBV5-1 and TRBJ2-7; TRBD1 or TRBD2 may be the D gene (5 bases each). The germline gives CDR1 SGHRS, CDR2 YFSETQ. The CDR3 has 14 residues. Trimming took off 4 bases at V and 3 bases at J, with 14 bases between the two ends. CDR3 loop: CASSPSGAGYEQYF. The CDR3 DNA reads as TGCGCCAGCAGCCCGTCCGGGGCAGGCTACGAGCAGTACTTC.

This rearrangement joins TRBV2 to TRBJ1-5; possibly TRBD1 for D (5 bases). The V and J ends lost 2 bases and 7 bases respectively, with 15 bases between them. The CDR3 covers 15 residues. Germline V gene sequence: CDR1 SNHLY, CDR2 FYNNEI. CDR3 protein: CASSETTGWGQPQHF. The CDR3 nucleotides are TGTGCCAGCAGTGAAACCACAGGCTGGGGACAGCCCCAGCATTTT. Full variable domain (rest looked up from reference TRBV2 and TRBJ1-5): EPEVTQTPSHQVTQMGQEVILRCVPISNHLYFYWYRQILGQKVEFLVSFYNNEISEKSEIFDDQFSVERPDGSNFTLKIRSTKLEDSAMYFCASSETTGWGQPQHFGDGTRLSIL.

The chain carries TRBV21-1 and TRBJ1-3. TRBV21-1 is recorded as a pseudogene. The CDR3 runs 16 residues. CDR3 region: CASSALVQHARNTIYF. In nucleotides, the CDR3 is TGTGCCAGCAGTGCGCTAGTACAACACGCACGAAACACCATATATTTT.

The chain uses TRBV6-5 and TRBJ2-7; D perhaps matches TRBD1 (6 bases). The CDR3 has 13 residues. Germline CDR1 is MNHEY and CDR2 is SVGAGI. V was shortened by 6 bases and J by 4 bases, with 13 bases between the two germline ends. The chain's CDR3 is CASSPGTLYEQYF. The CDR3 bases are TGTGCCAGCAGCCCCGGGACACTGTACGAGCAGTACTTC.

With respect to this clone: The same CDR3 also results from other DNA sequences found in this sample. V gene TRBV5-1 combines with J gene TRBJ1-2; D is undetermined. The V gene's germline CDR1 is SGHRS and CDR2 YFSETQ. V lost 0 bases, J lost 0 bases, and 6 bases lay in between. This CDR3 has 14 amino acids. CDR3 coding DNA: TGCGCCAGCAGCTTGGACGAGGCTAACTATGGCTACACCTTC. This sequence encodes CASSLDEANYGYTF. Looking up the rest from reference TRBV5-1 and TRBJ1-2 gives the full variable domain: KAGVTQTPRYLIKTRGQQVTLSCSPISGHRSVSWYQQTPGQGLQFLFEYFSETQRNKGNFPGRFSGRQFSNSRSEMNVSTLELGDSALYLCASSLDEANYGYTFGSGTRLTVV.

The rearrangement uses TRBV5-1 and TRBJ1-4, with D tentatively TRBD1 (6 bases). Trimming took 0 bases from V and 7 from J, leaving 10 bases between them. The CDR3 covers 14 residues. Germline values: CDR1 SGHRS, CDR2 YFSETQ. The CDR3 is CASSLGRGGEKLFF. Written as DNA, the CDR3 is TGCGCCAGCAGCTTGGGCAGGGGAGGTGAAAAACTGTTTTTT.

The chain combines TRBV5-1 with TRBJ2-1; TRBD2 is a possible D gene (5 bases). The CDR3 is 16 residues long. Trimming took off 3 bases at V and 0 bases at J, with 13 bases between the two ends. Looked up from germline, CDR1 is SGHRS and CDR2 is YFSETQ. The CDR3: CASSYNPGSSYNEQFF. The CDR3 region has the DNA TGCGCCAGCAGCTACAATCCGGGGAGCTCCTACAATGAGCAGTTCTTC.

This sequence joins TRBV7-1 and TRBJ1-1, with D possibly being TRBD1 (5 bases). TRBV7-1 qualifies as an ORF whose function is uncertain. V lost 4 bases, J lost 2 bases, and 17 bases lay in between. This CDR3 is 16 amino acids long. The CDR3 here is CASSLALGGFNTEAFF. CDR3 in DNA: TGTGCCAGCAGCTTAGCCTTGGGGGGGTTCAACACTGAAGCTTTCTTT.

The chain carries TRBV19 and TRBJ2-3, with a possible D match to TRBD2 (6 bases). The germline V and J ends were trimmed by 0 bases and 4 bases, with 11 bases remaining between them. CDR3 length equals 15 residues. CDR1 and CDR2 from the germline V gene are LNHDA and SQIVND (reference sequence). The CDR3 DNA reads TGTGCCAGTAGTATAGATCTGCGGGGTTCAGATACGCAGTATTTT. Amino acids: CASSIDLRGSDTQYF.

CDR3 loop: CASSLASTGVGRAKNIQYF. The CDR3 DNA sequence: TGTGCCAGCAGCTTAGCTTCGACAGGGGTGGGTCGGGCCAAAAACATTCAGTACTTC. The chain employs TRBV7-2 and TRBJ2-4; 8 bases are a match to TRBD1. This CDR3 region has 19 residues. V gave up 0 bases and J gave up 1 base; unmatched junction bases: 11. Germline-derived CDR1 and CDR2 are SGHTA and FQGNSA.

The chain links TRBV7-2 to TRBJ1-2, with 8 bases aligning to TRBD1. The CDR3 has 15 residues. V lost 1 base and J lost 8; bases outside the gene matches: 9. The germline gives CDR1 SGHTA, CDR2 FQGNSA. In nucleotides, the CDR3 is TGTGCCAGCAGCTTAGAATGGCAGGGGGCAGGAGGCTACACCTTC. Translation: CASSLEWQGAGGYTF.